Listed here is a single T cell receptor (beta chain). What antigen it recognizes has not been identified. Qualities for individual bases were not recorded, and no much larger clone is one base off. The treatment or condition label, read with the paper, signifies: about 20 received Ad26.COV2.S at low or high dose, single or two shots; 5 received placebo; per-sample allocation not given. For vaccine and placebo recipients, the sequenced repertoires came from samples collected on day 63 after the first injection. In Cohort 1b, around 25 adults aged 18-55 years were enrolled at a single site in Boston, USA, between 29 July and 7 August 2020. As a vaccine, Ad26.COV2.S was a replication-incompetent adenovirus type 26 vector that expressed a prefusion-stabilized SARS-CoV-2 spike protein derived from the original Wuhan strain. The CDR3 goes from the cysteine to the phenylalanine over 15 residues. CDR3 DNA is the only sequence kept; it has 45 bases, read in frame from the first base. The germline ends are 18 bases apart after V is trimmed by 4 bases and J by 8 bases. The germline V gene supplies CDR1 SGHDT and CDR2 YYEEEE.

The data were obtained in a study of Ad26.COV2.S vaccination and SARS-CoV-2 variants (dated by TCRdb to the early 2020s). Describing the broader study: Vaccine-arm donors came from COV1001, a multicentre, randomized, double-blind, placebo-controlled phase I-IIa trial of Ad26.COV2.S in healthy adults. Ad26.COV2.S was given intramuscularly at 5x10^10 or 1x10^11 viral particles, as a single shot or as two shots 56 days apart. TCRbeta repertoire sequencing served as the tool for gauging how specific and how broad the SARS-CoV-2-reactive T cell receptors were following Ad26.COV2.S vaccination. The TCR-sequenced set comprised approximately 30 samples: some 20 Ad26.COV2.S vaccine recipients, 5 placebo recipients and 8 SARS-CoV-2 convalescent individuals. Trial participants were randomized into five groups of five, in which low-dose or high-dose Ad26.COV2.S was given once or twice, or placebo was given on both occasions. Blinding of investigators to trial group allocation was maintained during experiments and outcome assessment.

The immunoSEQ Assay was used to sequence TCRbeta CDR3 regions. After extraction, genomic DNA underwent amplification by bias-controlled multiplex PCR, followed by high-throughput sequencing. In the source study's methods: To quantify the absolute abundance of every unique TCRbeta CDR3 region, sequences were collapsed and filtered. T cell fraction was estimated by normalization of TCRbeta template counts to usable DNA, with usable DNA being measured through amplification of reference genes present in all nucleated cells. Repertoire TCRs were annotated as SARS-CoV-2-specific when V gene, CDR3 amino acid sequence and J gene were exactly matched to a known reactive TCR set. The reference SARS-CoV-2 TCR set was obtained from MIRA and was filtered for enrichment in COVID-19-positive ImmuneCODE repertoires, whereby public or cross-reactive TCRs were removed. Using the MIRA antigens, annotated TCRs were further analysed by specific ORF or by position within an ORF. Breadth was defined as annotated unique rearrangements over total unique productive rearrangements; depth was the summed frequency of those rearrangements. Two-sided Wilcoxon rank-sum tests were used to compare TCR breadth between groups. TCRdb took over this immuneACCESS table, retaining in-frame rearrangements with V and J assigned. Such tables are incomplete; in checked studies, under half of the missing clones stem from an unresolved V gene, and the remainder is unexplained. V and J calls and clone size are given by that table; D and trimming were obtained from the DNA. The sample has around 320,000 clones on record, 86% of them singletons. The top ten constitute more than 1.5% of the sample.

Here is what the overall study found, with its caveats: After vaccination, spike-specific CD8+ and CD4+ T cell responses were reported to show substantial breadth. The study lacked the statistical power to compare responses across vaccine doses or regimens. Vaccine and placebo recipients had comparable non-spike TCR breadth, which fits with the vaccine containing only spike. The authors noted that total T cell responses may have been underestimated by the TCR breadth and depth analyses. Spike-specific TCR breadth was higher in Ad26.COV2.S recipients than in placebo recipients (P = 0.0014).

The input for sequencing was peripheral blood, taken in a trial of Ad26.COV2.S vaccine versus placebo. The clonotype originates from a person between 18 and 65 years old who received the Ad26.COV2.S COVID-19 vaccine or a placebo. The rearranged chain carries TRBV5-6 and TRBJ1-4; the best D guess is TRBD1, with 5 bases matching. The nucleotide sequence is TGTGCCAGCAGCATGGGGACTCCTGAATGGGAAAAACTGTTTTTT. It encodes CASSMGTPEWEKLFF.